Below, one TCR beta chain is given with its context. Its antigen is as yet unknown. TCRdb's copy holds only in-frame clones and misses some; the assay was immunoSEQ multiplex PCR. The table has more than 1,200,000 clones, about 98.5% seen once. The V segment lost 4 bases and the J segment 6 bases; nucleotides outside the gene matches: 8. This CDR3 is 15 amino acids long. Germline CDR1 MRHNA, CDR2 SNTAGT. These data belong to a study of shared clonotypes between healthy human individuals. Overall study findings and caveats: Only blood samples were collected, and tissue repertoires likely differ. Clonotype sharing among donors likely depends on sequencing depth. Memory subsets generally showed lower estimated richness than naive subsets.

The chain recombines TRBV6-4 with TRBJ2-1, with 8 nucleotides matching TRBD2. Sequencing was done on a sample of naive CD4+ T cells sorted from blood. The subset was: CD45RA+ positively selected. The TCR was taken from a man aged 30 to 39 in good health. The CDR3: CASSVSGSSANEQFF. CDR3 nucleotides: TGTGCCAGCAGTGTGAGCGGGAGCTCGGCCAATGAGCAGTTCTTC.